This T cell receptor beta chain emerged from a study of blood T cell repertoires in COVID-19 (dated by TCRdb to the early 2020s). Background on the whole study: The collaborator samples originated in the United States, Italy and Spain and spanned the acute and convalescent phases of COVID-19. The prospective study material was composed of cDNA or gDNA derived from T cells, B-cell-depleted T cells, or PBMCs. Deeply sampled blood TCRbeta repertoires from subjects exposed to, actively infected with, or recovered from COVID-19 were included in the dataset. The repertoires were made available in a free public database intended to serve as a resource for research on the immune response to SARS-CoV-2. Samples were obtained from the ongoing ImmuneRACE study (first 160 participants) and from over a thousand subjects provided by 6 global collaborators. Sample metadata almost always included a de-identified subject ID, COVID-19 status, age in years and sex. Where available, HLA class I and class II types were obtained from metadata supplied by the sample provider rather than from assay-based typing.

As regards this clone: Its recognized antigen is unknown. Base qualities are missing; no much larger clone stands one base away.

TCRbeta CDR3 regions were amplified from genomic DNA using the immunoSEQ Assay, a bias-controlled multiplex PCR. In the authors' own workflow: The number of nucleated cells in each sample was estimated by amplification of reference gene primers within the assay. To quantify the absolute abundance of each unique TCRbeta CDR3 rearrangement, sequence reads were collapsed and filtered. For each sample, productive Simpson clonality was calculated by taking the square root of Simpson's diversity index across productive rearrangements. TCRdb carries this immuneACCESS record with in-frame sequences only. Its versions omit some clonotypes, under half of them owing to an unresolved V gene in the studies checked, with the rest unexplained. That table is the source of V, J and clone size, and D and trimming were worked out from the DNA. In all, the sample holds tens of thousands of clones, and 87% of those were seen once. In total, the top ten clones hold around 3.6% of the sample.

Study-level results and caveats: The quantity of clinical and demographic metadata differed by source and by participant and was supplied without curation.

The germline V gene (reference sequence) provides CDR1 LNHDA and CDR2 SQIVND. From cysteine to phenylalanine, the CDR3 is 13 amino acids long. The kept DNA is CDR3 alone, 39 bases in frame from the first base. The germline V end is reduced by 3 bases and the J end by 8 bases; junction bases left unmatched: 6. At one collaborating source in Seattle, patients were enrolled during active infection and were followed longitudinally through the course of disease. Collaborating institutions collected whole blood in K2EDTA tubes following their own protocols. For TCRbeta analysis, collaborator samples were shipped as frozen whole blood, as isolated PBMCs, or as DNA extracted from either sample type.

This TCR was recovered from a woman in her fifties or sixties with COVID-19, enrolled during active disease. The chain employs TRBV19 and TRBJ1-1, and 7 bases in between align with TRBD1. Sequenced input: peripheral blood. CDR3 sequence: CASSIGDREEAFF. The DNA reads TGTGCCAGTAGTATCGGCGACAGGGAGGAAGCTTTCTTT.